Listed below are T cell receptor beta chains from one sample, sequenced in a study of blood T cell repertoires in COVID-19. The method was immunoSEQ multiplex PCR; TCRdb's version includes in-frame clones alone and lacks a portion of them. The sample lists about 160,000 clones; roughly 90% were seen once. Material for sequencing was peripheral blood. These receptors were obtained from a man in his 60s with active or convalescent COVID-19. Each CDR3 is given with its conserved first and last residue. Fields, in order: CDR3 protein, J gene, V gene.

cdr3_aa: CASSYSMASGRRVDYEQYF
j_call: TRBJ2-7
v_call: TRBV6-7

cdr3_aa: CASSERTGGNSPLHF
j_call: TRBJ1-6
v_call: TRBV2

cdr3_aa: CASSLVPSGTGELFF
j_call: TRBJ2-2
v_call: TRBV11-2

cdr3_aa: CASSSGVYNEQFF
j_call: TRBJ2-1
v_call: TRBV12-3/TRBV12-4

cdr3_aa: CSVEFRGDSTYEQYF
j_call: TRBJ2-7
v_call: TRBV29-1

cdr3_aa: CSVDLTGGDEQFF
j_call: TRBJ2-1
v_call: TRBV29-1

cdr3_aa: CASSRQGGPLHF
j_call: TRBJ1-6
v_call: TRBV14

cdr3_aa: CASSLGQGPRYNEQFF
j_call: TRBJ2-1
v_call: TRBV5-1

cdr3_aa: CSVNRATDTQYF
j_call: TRBJ2-3
v_call: TRBV29-1

cdr3_aa: CATSRLIGTGNQPQHF
j_call: TRBJ1-5
v_call: TRBV15